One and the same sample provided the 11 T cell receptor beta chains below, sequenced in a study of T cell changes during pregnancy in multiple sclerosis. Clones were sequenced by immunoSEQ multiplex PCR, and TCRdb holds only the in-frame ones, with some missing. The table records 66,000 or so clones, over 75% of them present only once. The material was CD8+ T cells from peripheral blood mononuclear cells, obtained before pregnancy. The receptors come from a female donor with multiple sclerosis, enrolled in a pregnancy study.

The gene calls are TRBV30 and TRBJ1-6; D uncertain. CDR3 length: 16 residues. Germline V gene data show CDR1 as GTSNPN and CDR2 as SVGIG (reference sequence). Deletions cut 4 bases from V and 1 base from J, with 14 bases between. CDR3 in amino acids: CAWNGVDRSYNSPLHF. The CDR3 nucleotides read TGTGCCTGGAATGGAGTGGATAGGTCCTATAATTCACCCCTCCACTTT.

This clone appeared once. This chain's CDR3 is CASSIDPGQGQPQHF. The CDR3 DNA reads TGTGCCAGTAGTATAGATCCCGGACAGGGTCAGCCCCAGCATTTT. The J gene is TRBJ1-5, the V gene TRBV19; the match to TRBD1 covers 8 bases. Per the germline V gene, CDR1 is LNHDA and CDR2 is SQIVND (reference sequence). Trimming took 0 bases from V and 6 from J; bases not matched to a gene: 4. CDR3 length: 15 residues.

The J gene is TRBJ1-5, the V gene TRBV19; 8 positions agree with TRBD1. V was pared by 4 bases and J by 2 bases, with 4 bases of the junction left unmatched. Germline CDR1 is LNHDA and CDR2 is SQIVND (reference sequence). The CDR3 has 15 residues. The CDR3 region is CASSTGGEGNQPQHF. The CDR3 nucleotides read TGTGCCAGTAGTACAGGGGGCGAGGGCAATCAGCCCCAGCATTTT.

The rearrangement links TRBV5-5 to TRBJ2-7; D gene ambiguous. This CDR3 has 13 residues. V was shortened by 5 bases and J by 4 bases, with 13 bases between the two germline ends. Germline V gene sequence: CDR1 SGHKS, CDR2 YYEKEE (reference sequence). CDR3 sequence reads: CASRINEAYEQYF. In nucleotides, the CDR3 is TGTGCCAGCAGGATTAATGAGGCATACGAGCAGTACTTC.

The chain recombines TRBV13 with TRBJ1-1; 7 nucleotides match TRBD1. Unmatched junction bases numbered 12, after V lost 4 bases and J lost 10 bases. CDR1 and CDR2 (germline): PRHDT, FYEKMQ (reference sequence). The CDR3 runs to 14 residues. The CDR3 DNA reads TGTGCCAGCAGCTCGGGAGAGGTCCGACAGGGAGCTTTCTTT. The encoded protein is CASSSGEVRQGAFF.

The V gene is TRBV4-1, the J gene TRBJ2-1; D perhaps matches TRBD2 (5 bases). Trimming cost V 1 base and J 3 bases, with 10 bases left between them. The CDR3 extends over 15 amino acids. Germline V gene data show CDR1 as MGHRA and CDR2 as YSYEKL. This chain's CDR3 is CASSQAAGGYNEQFF. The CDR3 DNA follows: TGCGCCAGCAGCCAAGCCGCAGGAGGCTACAATGAGCAGTTCTTC.

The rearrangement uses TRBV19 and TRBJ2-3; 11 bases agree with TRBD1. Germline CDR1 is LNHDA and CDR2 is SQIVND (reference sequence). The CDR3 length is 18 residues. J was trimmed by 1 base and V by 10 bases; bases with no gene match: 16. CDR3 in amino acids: CATDFGQGALGGTDTQYF. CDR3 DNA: TGTGCCACGGACTTTGGACAGGGGGCCCTAGGTGGCACAGATACGCAGTATTTT. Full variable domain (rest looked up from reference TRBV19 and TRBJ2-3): DGGITQSPKYLFRKEGQNVTLSCEQNLNHDAMYWYRQDPGQGLRLIYYSQIVNDFQKGDIAEGYSVSREKKESFPLTVTSAQKNPTAFYLCATDFGQGALGGTDTQYFGPGTRLTVL.

The CDR3 protein is CAWKHLAGVVKETQYF. The CDR3, as DNA: TGTGCCTGGAAGCATCTAGCGGGGGTTGTAAAAGAGACCCAGTACTTC. The rearrangement links TRBV30 to TRBJ2-5; 10 bases align to TRBD2. The length of the CDR3 is 16 residues. Germline V gives CDR1 GTSNPN, CDR2 SVGIG (reference sequence). The J segment lost 3 bases and the V segment lost 4 bases, leaving 11 bases of the junction unmatched.

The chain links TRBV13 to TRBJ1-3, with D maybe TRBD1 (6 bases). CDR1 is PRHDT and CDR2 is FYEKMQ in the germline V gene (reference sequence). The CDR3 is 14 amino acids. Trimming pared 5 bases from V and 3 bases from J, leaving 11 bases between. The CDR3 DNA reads TGTGCCAGCAGCCGAGGGGGGGTTGGAAACACCATATATTTT. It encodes CASSRGGVGNTIYF.

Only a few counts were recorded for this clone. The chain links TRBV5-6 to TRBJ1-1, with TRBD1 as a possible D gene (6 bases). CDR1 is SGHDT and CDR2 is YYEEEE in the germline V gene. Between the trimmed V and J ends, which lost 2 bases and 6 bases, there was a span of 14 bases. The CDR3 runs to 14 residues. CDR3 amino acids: CASSFYRDRAEAFF. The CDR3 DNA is TGTGCCAGCAGCTTTTACAGGGATAGGGCTGAAGCTTTCTTT.

The CDR3 DNA sequence: TGCAGCGTTTGTGACAGGGGGGGTTACAATGAGCAGTTCTTC. It codes for CSVCDRGGYNEQFF. The chain links TRBV29-1 to TRBJ2-1; 9 positions match TRBD1. Per the germline V gene, CDR1 is SQVTM and CDR2 is ANQGSEA. V was pared by 5 bases and J by 4 bases, with 6 bases of the junction left unmatched. The CDR3 is made up of 14 amino acids.